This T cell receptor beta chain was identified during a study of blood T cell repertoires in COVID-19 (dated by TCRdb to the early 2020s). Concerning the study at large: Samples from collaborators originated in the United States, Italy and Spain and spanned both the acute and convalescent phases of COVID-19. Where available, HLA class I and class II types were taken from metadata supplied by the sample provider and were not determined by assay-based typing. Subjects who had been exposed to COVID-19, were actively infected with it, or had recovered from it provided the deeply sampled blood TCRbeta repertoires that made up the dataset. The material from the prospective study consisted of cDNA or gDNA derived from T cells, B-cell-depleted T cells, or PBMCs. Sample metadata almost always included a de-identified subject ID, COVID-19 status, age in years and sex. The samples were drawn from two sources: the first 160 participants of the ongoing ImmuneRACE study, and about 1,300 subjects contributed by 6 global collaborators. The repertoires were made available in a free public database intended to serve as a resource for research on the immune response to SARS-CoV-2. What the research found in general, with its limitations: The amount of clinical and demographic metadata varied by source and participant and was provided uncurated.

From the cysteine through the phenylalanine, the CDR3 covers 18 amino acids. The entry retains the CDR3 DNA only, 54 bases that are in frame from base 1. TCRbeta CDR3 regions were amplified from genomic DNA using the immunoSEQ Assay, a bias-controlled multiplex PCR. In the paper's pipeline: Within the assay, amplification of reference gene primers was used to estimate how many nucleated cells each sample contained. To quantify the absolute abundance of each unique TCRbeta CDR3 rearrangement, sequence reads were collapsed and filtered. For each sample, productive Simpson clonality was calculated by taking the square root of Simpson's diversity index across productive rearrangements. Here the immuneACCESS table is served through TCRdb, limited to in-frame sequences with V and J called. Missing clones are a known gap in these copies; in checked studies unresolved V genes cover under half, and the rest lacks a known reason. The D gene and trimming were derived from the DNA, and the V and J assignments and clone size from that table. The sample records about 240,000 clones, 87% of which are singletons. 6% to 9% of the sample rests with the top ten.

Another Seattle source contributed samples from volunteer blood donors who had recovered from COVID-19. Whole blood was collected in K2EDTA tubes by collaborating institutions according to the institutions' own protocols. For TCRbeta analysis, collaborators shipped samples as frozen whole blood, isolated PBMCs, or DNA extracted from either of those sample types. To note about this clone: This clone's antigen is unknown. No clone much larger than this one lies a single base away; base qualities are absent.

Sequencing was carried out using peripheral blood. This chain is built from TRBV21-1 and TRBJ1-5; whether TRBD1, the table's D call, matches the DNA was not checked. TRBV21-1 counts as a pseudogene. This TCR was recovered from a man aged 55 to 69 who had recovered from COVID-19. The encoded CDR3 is CASSNFTKDSRGCQPQHF. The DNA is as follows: TGTGCCAGCAGCAATTTTACCAAGGACAGTCGGGGATGTCAGCCCCAGCATTTT.